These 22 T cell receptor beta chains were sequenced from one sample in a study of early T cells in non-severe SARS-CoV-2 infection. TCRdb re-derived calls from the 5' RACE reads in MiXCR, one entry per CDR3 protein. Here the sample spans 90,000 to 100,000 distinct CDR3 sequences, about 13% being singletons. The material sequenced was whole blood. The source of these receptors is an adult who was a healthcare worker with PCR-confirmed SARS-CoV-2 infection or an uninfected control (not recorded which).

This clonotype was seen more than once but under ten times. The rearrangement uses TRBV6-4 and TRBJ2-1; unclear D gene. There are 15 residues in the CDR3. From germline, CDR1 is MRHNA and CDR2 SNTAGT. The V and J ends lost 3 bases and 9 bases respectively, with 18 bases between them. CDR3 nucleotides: TGTGCCAGCAGTGAGAATAGCTCCCCCGGCGGTGAGCAGTTCTTC. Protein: CASSENSSPGGEQFF.

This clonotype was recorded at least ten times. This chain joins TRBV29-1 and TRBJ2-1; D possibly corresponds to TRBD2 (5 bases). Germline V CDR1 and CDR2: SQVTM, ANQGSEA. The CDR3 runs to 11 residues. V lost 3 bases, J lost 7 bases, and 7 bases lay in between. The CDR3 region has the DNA TGCAGCGTTGATCGGGGTAATGAGCAGTTCTTC. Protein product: CSVDRGNEQFF.

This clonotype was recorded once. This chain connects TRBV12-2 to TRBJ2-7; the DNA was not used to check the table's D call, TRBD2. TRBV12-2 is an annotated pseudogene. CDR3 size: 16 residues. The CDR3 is CASRLIGSGDYYEQYF. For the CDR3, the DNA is TGTGCAAGTCGCTTAATCGGTTCGGGGGACTACTACGAGCAGTACTTC.

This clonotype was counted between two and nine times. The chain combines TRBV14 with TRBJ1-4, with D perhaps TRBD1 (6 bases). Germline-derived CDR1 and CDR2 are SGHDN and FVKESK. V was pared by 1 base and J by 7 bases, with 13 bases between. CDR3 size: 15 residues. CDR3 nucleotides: TGTGCCAGCAGCCAAGTTCGGGGGCTGGTTGAAAAACTGTTTTTT. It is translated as CASSQVRGLVEKLFF.

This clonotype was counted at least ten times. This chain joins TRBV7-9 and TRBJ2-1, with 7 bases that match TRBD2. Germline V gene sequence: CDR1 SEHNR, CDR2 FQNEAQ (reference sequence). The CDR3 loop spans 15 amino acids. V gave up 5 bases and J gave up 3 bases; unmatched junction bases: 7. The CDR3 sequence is CASSPERGLYNEQFF. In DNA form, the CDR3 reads TGTGCCAGCAGCCCCGAGCGGGGACTCTACAATGAGCAGTTCTTC.

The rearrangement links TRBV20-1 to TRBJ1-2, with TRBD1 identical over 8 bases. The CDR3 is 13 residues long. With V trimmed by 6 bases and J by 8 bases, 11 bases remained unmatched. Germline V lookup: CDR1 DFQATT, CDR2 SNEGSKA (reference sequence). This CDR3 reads CSANYAGGRGYTF. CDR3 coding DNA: TGCAGTGCCAATTACGCAGGGGGCAGAGGCTACACCTTC.

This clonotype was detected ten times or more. The CDR3 DNA reads as TGTGCCACCAAGACGGCACACTCCTACGAGCAGTACTTC. As protein: CATKTAHSYEQYF. The V call is TRBV24-1, the J call TRBJ2-7; D gene unclear. This CDR3 comprises 13 residues. With 8 bases removed from V and 0 bases from J, the gap between germline ends came to 10 bases. CDR1 and CDR2 (germline): KGHDR, SFDVKD.

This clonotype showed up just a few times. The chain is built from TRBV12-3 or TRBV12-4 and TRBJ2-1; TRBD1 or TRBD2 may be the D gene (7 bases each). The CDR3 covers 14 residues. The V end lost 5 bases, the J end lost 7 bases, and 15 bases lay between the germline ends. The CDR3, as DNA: TGTGCCAGCAGTACCAGGGGGGGAATGAATGAGCAGTTCTTC. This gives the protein CASSTRGGMNEQFF.

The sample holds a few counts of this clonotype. CDR3 DNA sequence: TGCGCCAGCTCTGAGGGCTCGGAGGCCAATGAGCAGTTCTTC. It codes for CASSEGSEANEQFF. V gene TRBV5-1 combines with J gene TRBJ2-1, with a tentative D call TRBD2 (5 bases). Trimming took 7 bases from V and 6 from J, leaving 17 bases between them. This CDR3 has 14 amino acids. Germline V gene data show CDR1 as SGHRS and CDR2 as YFSETQ.

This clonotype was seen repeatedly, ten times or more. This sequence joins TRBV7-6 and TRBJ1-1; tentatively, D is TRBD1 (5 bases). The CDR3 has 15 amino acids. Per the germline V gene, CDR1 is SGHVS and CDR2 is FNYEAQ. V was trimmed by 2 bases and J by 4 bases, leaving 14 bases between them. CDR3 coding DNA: TGTGCCAGCAGCTTAATAGTAGGGGCGGGCACTGAAGCTTTCTTT. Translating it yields CASSLIVGAGTEAFF.

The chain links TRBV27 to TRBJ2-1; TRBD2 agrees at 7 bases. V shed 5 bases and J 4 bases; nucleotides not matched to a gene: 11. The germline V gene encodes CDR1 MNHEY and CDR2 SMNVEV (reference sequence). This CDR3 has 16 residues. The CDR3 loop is CASSPHAPGGYNEQFF. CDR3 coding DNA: TGTGCCAGCAGTCCCCACGCCCCGGGGGGTTACAATGAGCAGTTCTTC.

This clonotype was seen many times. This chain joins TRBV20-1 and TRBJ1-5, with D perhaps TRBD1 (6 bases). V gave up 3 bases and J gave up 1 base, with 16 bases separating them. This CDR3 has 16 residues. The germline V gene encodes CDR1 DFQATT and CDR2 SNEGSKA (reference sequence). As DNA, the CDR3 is TGCAGTGCTAGGAAGGGGGGGAATGGGAGCAATCAGCCCCAGCATTTT. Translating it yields CSARKGGNGSNQPQHF.

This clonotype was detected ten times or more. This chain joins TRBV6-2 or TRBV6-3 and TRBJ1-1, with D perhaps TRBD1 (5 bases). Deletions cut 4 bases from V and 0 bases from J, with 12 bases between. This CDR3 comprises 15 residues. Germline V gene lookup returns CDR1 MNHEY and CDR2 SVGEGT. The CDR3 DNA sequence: TGTGCCAGCAGTTCCCTGCCGGGGGTGAACACTGAAGCTTTCTTT. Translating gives CASSSLPGVNTEAFF.

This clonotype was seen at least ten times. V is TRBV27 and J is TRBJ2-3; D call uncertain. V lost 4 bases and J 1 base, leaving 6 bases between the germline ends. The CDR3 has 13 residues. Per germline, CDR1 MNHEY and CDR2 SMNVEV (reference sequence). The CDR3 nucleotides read TGTGCCAGCAGTTACAGTCGCACAGATACGCAGTATTTT. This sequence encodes CASSYSRTDTQYF.

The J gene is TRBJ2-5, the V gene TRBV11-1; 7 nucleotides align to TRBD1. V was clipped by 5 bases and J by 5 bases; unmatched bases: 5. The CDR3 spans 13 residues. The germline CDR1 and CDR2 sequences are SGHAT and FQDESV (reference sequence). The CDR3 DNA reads TGTGCCAGCAGCCCCGACAGGGATGAGACCCAGTACTTC. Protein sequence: CASSPDRDETQYF.

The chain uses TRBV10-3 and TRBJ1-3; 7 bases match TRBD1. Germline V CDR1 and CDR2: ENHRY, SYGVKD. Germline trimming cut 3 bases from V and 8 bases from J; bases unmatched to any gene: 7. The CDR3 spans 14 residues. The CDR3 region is CAISDQGDTDTIYF. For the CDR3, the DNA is TGTGCCATCAGTGATCAGGGGGATACGGACACCATATATTTT.

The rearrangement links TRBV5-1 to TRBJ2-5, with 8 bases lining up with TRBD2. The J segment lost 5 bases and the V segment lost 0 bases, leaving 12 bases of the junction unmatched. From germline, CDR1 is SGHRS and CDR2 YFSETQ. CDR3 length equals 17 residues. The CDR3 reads CASSLGDFLAGSETQYF. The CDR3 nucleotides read TGCGCCAGCAGCTTGGGGGATTTCCTAGCGGGCTCCGAGACCCAGTACTTC. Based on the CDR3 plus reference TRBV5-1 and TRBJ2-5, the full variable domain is KAGVTQTPRYLIKTRGQQVTLSCSPISGHRSVSWYQQTPGQGLQFLFEYFSETQRNKGNFPGRFSGRQFSNSRSEMNVSTLELGDSALYLCASSLGDFLAGSETQYFGPGTRLLVL.

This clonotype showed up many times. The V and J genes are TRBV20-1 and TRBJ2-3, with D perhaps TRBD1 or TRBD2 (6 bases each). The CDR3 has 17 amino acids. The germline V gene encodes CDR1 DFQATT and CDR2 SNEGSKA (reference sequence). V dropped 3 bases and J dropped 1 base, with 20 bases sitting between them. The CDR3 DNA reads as TGCAGTGCTAGCCCTTTCGGGGGCCGGTTCGGCACAGATACGCAGTATTTT. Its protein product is CSASPFGGRFGTDTQYF.

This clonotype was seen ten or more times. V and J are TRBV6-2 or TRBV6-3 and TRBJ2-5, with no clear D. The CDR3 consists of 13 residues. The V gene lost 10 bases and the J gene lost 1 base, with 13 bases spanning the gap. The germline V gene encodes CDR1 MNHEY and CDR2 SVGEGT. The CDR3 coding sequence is TGTGCCACCCGCGGCCCAGCCCAAGAGACCCAGTACTTC. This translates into CATRGPAQETQYF.

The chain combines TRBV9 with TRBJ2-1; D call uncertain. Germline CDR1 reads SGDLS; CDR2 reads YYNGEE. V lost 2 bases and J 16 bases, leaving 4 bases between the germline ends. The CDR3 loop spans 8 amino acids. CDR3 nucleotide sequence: TGTGCCAGCAGCGTGAAATTCTTC. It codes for CASSVKFF.

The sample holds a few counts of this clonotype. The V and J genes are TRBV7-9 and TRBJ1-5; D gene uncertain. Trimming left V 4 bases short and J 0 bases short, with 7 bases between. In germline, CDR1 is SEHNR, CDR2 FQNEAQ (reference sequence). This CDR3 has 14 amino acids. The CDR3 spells CASSYPDSNQPQHF. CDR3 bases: TGTGCCAGCAGCTACCCGGATAGCAATCAGCCCCAGCATTTT.

The CDR3 spells CASSHGQGQTEAFF. CDR3 DNA sequence: TGCGCCAGCAGCCACGGACAGGGACAAACTGAAGCTTTCTTT. J is TRBJ1-1 and V is TRBV4-3; 8 bases are shared with TRBD1. The junction had 5 bases not matched to a gene; V was cut back by 3 bases and J by 5 bases. Germline CDR1 reads LGHNA; CDR2 reads YSLEER. The CDR3 contains 14 residues.